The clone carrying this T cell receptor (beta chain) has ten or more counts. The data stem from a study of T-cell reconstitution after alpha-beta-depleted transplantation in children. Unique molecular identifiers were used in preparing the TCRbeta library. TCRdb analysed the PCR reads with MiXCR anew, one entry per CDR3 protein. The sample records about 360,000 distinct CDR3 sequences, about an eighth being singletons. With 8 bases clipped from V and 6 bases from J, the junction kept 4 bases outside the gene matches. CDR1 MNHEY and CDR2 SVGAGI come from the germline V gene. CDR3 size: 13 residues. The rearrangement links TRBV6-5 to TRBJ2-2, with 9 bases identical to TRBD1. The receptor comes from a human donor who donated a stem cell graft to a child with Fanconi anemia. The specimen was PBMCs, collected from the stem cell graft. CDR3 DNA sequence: TGTGCCAGCTGGGACAGGGCGGCCGGGGAGCTGTTTTTT. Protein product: CASWDRAAGELFF.